These 25 T cell receptor beta chains were all obtained from the same sample, sequenced in a study of blood T cell repertoires in COVID-19. Sequencing was performed with immunoSEQ multiplex PCR; in TCRdb, only in-frame clones are kept and a portion is missing. The sample shows 410,000 or so clones, about nine tenths of them seen only once. Material for sequencing was peripheral blood. All receptors derive from a woman in her 30s with active or convalescent COVID-19.

This clone was counted once. The V call is TRBV3-1 (or the pseudogene TRBV3-2), the J call TRBJ1-4, with 7 positions matching TRBD1. The CDR3 length is 15 residues. Trimming at V came to 2 bases and at J to 4 bases, leaving 4 bases not matched to a gene. Germline lookup yields CDR1 LGHDT and CDR2 YNNKEL (reference sequence). CDR3 nucleotides: TGTGCCAGCAGCCAACGACAGGGAGGTAATGAAAAACTGTTTTTT. Its translation is CASSQRQGGNEKLFF.

The rearrangement uses TRBV4-2 and TRBJ2-1; D may be TRBD2 (6 bases). Trimming cost V 0 bases and J 2 bases, with 11 bases left between them. Per germline, CDR1 LGHNA and CDR2 YNFKEQ. The CDR3 consists of 16 residues. CDR3 amino acids: CASSQEGGSTYNEQFF. The CDR3 bases are TGTGCCAGCAGCCAAGAGGGGGGATCTACCTACAATGAGCAGTTCTTC.

The chain couples TRBV27 to TRBJ2-3; 16 bases are shared with TRBD2. The CDR3 length is 16 residues. Trimming removed 10 bases from V and 6 bases from J; junction bases left unmatched: 10. CDR1 and CDR2 (germline): MNHEY, SMNVEV (reference sequence). As DNA, the CDR3 is TGTGCCACTTGCCCCTTGGGACTAGCGGGAGGGGATACGCAGTATTTT. Protein product: CATCPLGLAGGDTQYF.

This sequence joins TRBV5-5 and TRBJ2-7, with 7 bases aligning to TRBD1. Germline assignment: CDR1 SGHKS and CDR2 YYEKEE (reference sequence). J lost 0 bases, V lost 3 bases, and 3 bases had no gene match. This CDR3 is 14 amino acids long. The CDR3 region is CASSWGQSSYEQYF. As DNA, the CDR3 is TGTGCCAGCAGCTGGGGACAGAGCTCCTACGAGCAGTACTTC.

The J gene is TRBJ2-1, the V gene TRBV6-5, with TRBD2 matching over 8 bases. The CDR3 spans 15 residues. The germline V gene has CDR1 MNHEY and CDR2 SVGAGI. The V and J ends lost 6 bases and 5 bases, in that order; junction bases with no gene match: 9. CDR3 bases: TGTGCCAGCAGGCAAGCGGGAGTTGTGGACAATGAGCAGTTCTTC. Its translation: CASRQAGVVDNEQFF.

The chain combines TRBV2 with TRBJ2-3, with D possibly being TRBD2 (6 bases). Germline V lookup: CDR1 SNHLY, CDR2 FYNNEI. CDR3 length: 14 residues. V was trimmed by 6 bases and J by 0 bases, leaving 10 bases between them. The CDR3 here is CASRSGTSTDTQYF. CDR3 nucleotides: TGTGCCAGCAGGTCCGGGACTAGCACAGATACGCAGTATTTT.

This clone was counted only a few times. V gene TRBV3-1 (or the pseudogene TRBV3-2) combines with J gene TRBJ2-3, with 7 nucleotides matching TRBD2. This CDR3 has 17 residues. Germline V gene sequence: CDR1 LGHDT, CDR2 YNNKEL (reference sequence). Losses at the gene ends were 6 bases for V and 3 bases for J; bases not matched to a gene: 15. The CDR3 DNA sequence: TGTGCCAGCAGTCAATTGCCTGGCGGGGGAGCTACAGATACGCAGTATTTT. Translation: CASSQLPGGGATDTQYF.

The chain links TRBV9 to TRBJ2-7; 9 bases line up with TRBD2. Germline CDR1 SGDLS, CDR2 YYNGEE. J was trimmed by 0 bases and V by 0 bases; bases with no gene match: 4. The CDR3 spans 16 residues. The CDR3 reads CASSVASSGASYEQYF. CDR3 nucleotides: TGTGCCAGCAGCGTAGCTTCTAGCGGGGCCTCCTACGAGCAGTACTTC.

The chain uses TRBV3-1 (or the pseudogene TRBV3-2) and TRBJ2-7; 10 bases agree with TRBD2. The V and J ends lost 0 bases and 2 bases, in that order; junction bases with no gene match: 7. The CDR3 spans 17 residues. Germline values: CDR1 LGHDT, CDR2 YNNKEL (reference sequence). CDR3 in amino acids: CASSQDLGLATTYEQYF. In DNA form, the CDR3 reads TGTGCCAGCAGCCAAGATCTGGGACTAGCGACAACCTACGAGCAGTACTTC.

The CDR3 here is CASSLARSLVGRPDTQYF. CDR3 bases: TGTGCCAGCAGCTTGGCCCGATCCCTCGTGGGGCGGCCAGATACGCAGTATTTT. The gene calls are TRBV5-6 and TRBJ2-3; D might be TRBD1 (5 bases). The germline gives CDR1 SGHDT, CDR2 YYEEEE. V was trimmed by 0 bases and J by 4 bases, leaving 21 bases between them. The CDR3 is 18 residues long.

The genes are TRBV10-3 and TRBJ2-7, with D possibly being TRBD2 (5 bases). Trimming pared 4 bases from V and 0 bases from J, leaving 13 bases between. Germline CDR1 ENHRY, CDR2 SYGVKD. The CDR3 spans 15 residues. The CDR3 DNA reads TGTGCCATCAGTGTAGGGCAGGACTTCTCCTACGAGCAGTACTTC. This sequence encodes CAISVGQDFSYEQYF.

The chain carries TRBV4-1 and TRBJ1-6; 9 bases map to TRBD1. CDR3 length equals 16 residues. V shed 1 base, J shed 9 bases, and the junction held 7 bases outside the gene matches. The germline V gene has CDR1 MGHRA and CDR2 YSYEKL. CDR3 DNA sequence: TGCGCCAGCAGCCAAGTTGGGGAGACAGGGGGTTCACCCCTCCACTTT. This encodes CASSQVGETGGSPLHF.

The chain employs TRBV6-6 and TRBJ1-1; D not certain. The CDR3 contains 13 residues. The V and J ends lost 6 bases and 1 base respectively, with 9 bases between them. Germline values: CDR1 MNHNY, CDR2 SVGAGI (reference sequence). CDR3 region: CASSFPGNTEAFF. The CDR3 DNA reads TGTGCCAGCAGCTTTCCGGGGAACACTGAAGCTTTCTTT.

This clone was picked up one time. CDR3 in amino acids: CAWSVLGTGLFF. CDR3 nucleotides: TGTGCCTGGAGTGTTCTCGGTACAGGACTGTTTTTT. V usage is TRBV30 and J usage is TRBJ1-4; D perhaps matches TRBD1 (5 bases). Trimming cost V 0 bases and J 13 bases, with 12 bases left between them. Germline V gene data show CDR1 as GTSNPN and CDR2 as SVGIG (reference sequence). The CDR3 extends over 12 amino acids.

The chain links TRBV5-1 to TRBJ2-5, with D perhaps TRBD2 (5 bases). CDR1 and CDR2 (germline): SGHRS, YFSETQ. CDR3 length: 16 residues. With 0 bases removed from V and 4 bases from J, the gap between germline ends came to 16 bases. CDR3 amino acids: CASSLVSGKVGETQYF. In DNA, the CDR3 is TGCGCCAGCAGCTTGGTATCCGGGAAAGTGGGAGAGACCCAGTACTTC.

CDR3 DNA: TGTGCCAGCACCCCCCCAGCGAACTACAATGAGCAGTTCTTC. Protein product: CASTPPANYNEQFF. The chain couples TRBV2 to TRBJ2-1; no reliable D call. The CDR3 totals 14 residues. Per germline, CDR1 SNHLY and CDR2 FYNNEI. V was clipped by 7 bases and J by 3 bases, with 13 bases between them.

The chain is built from TRBV6-5 and TRBJ2-7; perhaps TRBD2 as D (6 bases). The CDR3 totals 15 residues. Looked up from germline, CDR1 is MNHEY and CDR2 is SVGAGI. V gave up 0 bases and J gave up 5 bases, with 14 bases separating them. The DNA of the CDR3 is TGTGCCAGCAGTTACTCCCCAGTATCTAGCGACGAGCAGTACTTC. Protein: CASSYSPVSSDEQYF.

The V and J genes are TRBV4-1 and TRBJ2-7, with 9 positions matching TRBD2. V lost 1 base, J lost 5 bases, and 6 bases stayed unmatched. From germline, CDR1 is MGHRA and CDR2 YSYEKL. The CDR3 extends over 15 amino acids. CDR3 sequence (DNA): TGCGCCAGCAGCCAAGCCGGGACTAGCATGGACGAGCAGTACTTC. It yields the protein CASSQAGTSMDEQYF.

The chain recombines TRBV7-8 with TRBJ2-1; TRBD2 agrees at 9 bases. CDR1 and CDR2 from the germline V gene are SGHVS and FQNEAQ. Germline trimming cut 9 bases from V and 0 bases from J; bases unmatched to any gene: 6. The CDR3 covers 15 residues. CDR3: CASVAGDTSYNEQFF. The CDR3 bases are TGTGCCAGTGTAGCGGGAGACACCTCCTACAATGAGCAGTTCTTC.

This clone was detected only once. The V call is TRBV27, the J call TRBJ2-1; 11 bases fit TRBD2. Per the germline V gene, CDR1 is MNHEY and CDR2 is SMNVEV (reference sequence). V lost 8 bases and J lost 8; bases outside the gene matches: 23. There are 19 residues in the CDR3. CDR3 region: CASGRILGTSGSSGYEQFF. CDR3 nucleotides: TGTGCCAGCGGACGGATATTAGGGACTAGCGGATCCAGCGGGTATGAGCAGTTCTTC.

V and J are TRBV24-1 and TRBJ2-5, with D possibly matching TRBD2 (6 bases). Trimming took off 4 bases at V and 5 bases at J, with 16 bases between the two ends. Germline V CDR1 and CDR2: KGHDR, SFDVKD. The CDR3 covers 15 residues. The DNA for the CDR3 is TGTGCCACCAGTGAACTCCGCCCGGAGGGGGAGACCCAGTACTTC. It translates to CATSELRPEGETQYF.

The rearrangement links TRBV7-2 to TRBJ1-2; maybe TRBD1 (6 bases). CDR1 SGHTA and CDR2 FQGNSA come from the germline V gene. V lost 5 bases and J 0 bases, leaving 13 bases between the germline ends. This CDR3 region has 15 residues. DNA for the CDR3: TGTGCCAGCAGCGTGGACAGCTCGTCTAACTATGGCTACACCTTC. It codes for CASSVDSSSNYGYTF.

Points on this clone: At the DNA level, this CDR3 is encoded by other sequences in the same sample as well. The genes are TRBV3-1 (or the pseudogene TRBV3-2) and TRBJ1-3, with D unresolved. Germline CDR1 LGHDT, CDR2 YNNKEL (reference sequence). The V end was cut by 2 bases, the J end by 1 base, with 3 bases between. CDR3 size: 13 residues. The chain's CDR3 is CASSQSSGNTIYF. In DNA form, the CDR3 reads TGTGCCAGCAGCCAATCTTCTGGAAACACCATATATTTT.

The chain is built from TRBV5-6 and TRBJ2-2; 9 bases match TRBD1. V trimming: 2 bases; J trimming: 6 bases; junction bases outside the gene matches: 2. Per germline, CDR1 SGHDT and CDR2 YYEEEE. This CDR3 region has 14 residues. CDR3 DNA: TGTGCCAGCAGCTTAGGGACAGGGCCCGGGGAGCTGTTTTTT. It specifies CASSLGTGPGELFF.

This chain connects TRBV7-9 to TRBJ2-3, with 7 bases matching TRBD1. The V and J ends lost 4 bases and 5 bases, in that order; junction bases with no gene match: 9. The CDR3 is made up of 15 amino acids. From germline, CDR1 is SEHNR and CDR2 FQNEAQ (reference sequence). In nucleotides, the CDR3 is TGTGCCAGCAGCTCGGCCTACCGACAGGGAGATACGCAGTATTTT. This sequence encodes CASSSAYRQGDTQYF.